Sequencing of this T cell receptor (beta chain) was carried out in a study of blood T cell repertoires in COVID-19 (dated by TCRdb to the early 2020s). Background for the entire study: Collaborator samples came from the United States, Italy and Spain and covered acute and convalescent phases of COVID-19. The prospective study material was composed of cDNA or gDNA derived from T cells, B-cell-depleted T cells, or PBMCs. Subjects who had been exposed to COVID-19, were actively infected with it, or had recovered from it provided the deeply sampled blood TCRbeta repertoires that made up the dataset. A freely available public database, intended as a resource for researchers studying the immune response to SARS-CoV-2, is where the repertoires were released. Samples were obtained from the ongoing ImmuneRACE study (first 160 participants) and from over 1,000 subjects provided by 6 global collaborators. Sample metadata almost always included a de-identified subject ID, COVID-19 status, age in years and sex. Where available, HLA class I and class II types were taken from metadata supplied by the sample provider and were not determined by assay-based typing. Beyond this particular receptor, the publication reports: The amount of clinical and demographic metadata varied by source and participant and was provided uncurated.

Measured from the cysteine to the phenylalanine, the CDR3 is 14 residues long. Only the CDR3 DNA is retained, 42 bases long and in frame from the first base. The germline V gene (reference sequence) gives CDR1 as LNHDA and CDR2 as SQIVND. V is cut by 6 bases and J by 2 bases, and the space between the germline ends is 12 bases. A word on this clone: Its specific antigen is unknown. Per-nucleotide qualities are absent, and no much larger clonotype sits a single base away.

The immunoSEQ Assay, a bias-controlled multiplex PCR, was used to amplify TCRbeta CDR3 regions from genomic DNA. Regarding the original processing steps: The number of nucleated cells in each sample was estimated by amplification of reference gene primers within the assay. To quantify the absolute abundance of each unique TCRbeta CDR3 rearrangement, sequence reads were collapsed and filtered. Productive Simpson clonality was computed per sample as the square root of Simpson's diversity index over productive rearrangements. The table was pulled from immuneACCESS by TCRdb, which kept in-frame rearrangements only. Such tables lose some clones; where checked, under half of the loss comes from unresolved V genes, and the rest has no known cause. V and J calls plus clone size are reproduced from that table; the DNA served to infer D and trimming. This sample lists 40,000 to 55,000 clones; more than 70% were detected once. The ten largest clones add up to roughly 4.8% of the sample.

Whole blood was collected in K2EDTA tubes by collaborating institutions according to the institutions' own protocols. Collaborator samples were shipped for TCRbeta analysis as frozen whole blood, isolated PBMCs, or DNA extracted from either sample type. This receptor was taken from a human donor in a cohort sampled during active COVID-19. This chain is built from TRBV19 and TRBJ2-3; no D gene call is confident. Specimen: peripheral blood. The CDR3 reads CASSLGAVTDTQYF. Read as DNA, the sequence is TGTGCCAGTAGCCTAGGCGCAGTCACAGATACGCAGTATTTT.